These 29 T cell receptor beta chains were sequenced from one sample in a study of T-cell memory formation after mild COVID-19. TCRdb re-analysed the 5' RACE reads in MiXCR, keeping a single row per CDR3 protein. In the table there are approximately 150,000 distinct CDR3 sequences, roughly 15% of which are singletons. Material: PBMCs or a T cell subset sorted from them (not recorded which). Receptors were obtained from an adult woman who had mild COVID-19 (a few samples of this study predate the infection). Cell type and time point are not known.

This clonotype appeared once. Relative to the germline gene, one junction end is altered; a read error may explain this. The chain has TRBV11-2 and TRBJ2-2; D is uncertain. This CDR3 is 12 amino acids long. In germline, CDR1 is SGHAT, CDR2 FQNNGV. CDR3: CGNPSSTGELFF. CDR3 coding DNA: TGCGGTAACCCGTCGAGCACCGGGGAGCTGTTTTTT. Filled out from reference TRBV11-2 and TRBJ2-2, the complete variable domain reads EAGVAQSPRYKIIEKRQSVAFWCNPISGHATLYWYQQILGQGPKLLIQFQNNGVVDDSQLPKDRFSAERLKGVDSTLKIQPAKLEDSAVYLCGNPSSTGELFFGEGSRLTVL.

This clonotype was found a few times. CDR3 amino acids: CASSHLAGGRSYEQYF. The CDR3 bases are TGTGCCAGCAGTCATTTAGCGGGAGGGCGATCCTACGAGCAGTACTTC. The V and J genes are TRBV6-5 and TRBJ2-7, with 11 bases that match TRBD2. The CDR3 is 16 residues long. CDR1 is MNHEY, CDR2 SVGAGI, per germline. V lost 5 bases and J lost 1; bases outside the gene matches: 7.

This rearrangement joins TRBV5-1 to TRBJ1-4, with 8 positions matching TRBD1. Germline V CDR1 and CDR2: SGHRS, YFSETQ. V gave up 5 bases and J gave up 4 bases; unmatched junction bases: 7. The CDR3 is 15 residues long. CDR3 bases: TGCGCCAGCAGTTACAACAGGGGGGATAATGAAAAACTGTTTTTT. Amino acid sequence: CASSYNRGDNEKLFF.

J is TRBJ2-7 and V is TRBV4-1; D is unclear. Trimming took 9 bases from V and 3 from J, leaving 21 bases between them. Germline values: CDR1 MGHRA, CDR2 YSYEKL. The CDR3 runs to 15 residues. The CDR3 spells CASRRTPSYNYEQYF. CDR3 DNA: TGCGCCAGTCGGAGAACCCCGTCCTATAACTACGAGCAGTACTTC.

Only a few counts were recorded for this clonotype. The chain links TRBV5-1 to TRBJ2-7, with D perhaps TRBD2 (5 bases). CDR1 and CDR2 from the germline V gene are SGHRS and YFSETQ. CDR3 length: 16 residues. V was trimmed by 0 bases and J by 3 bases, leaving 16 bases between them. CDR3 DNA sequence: TGCGCCAGCAGCTTGGGGTTCGGGAACCTAAACTACGAGCAGTACTTC. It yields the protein CASSLGFGNLNYEQYF.

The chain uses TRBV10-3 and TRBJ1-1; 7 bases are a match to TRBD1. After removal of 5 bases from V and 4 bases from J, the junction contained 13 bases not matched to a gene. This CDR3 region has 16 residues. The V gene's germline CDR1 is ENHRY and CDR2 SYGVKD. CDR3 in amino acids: CAISPRQGPEGTEAFF. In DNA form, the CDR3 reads TGTGCCATCAGTCCTAGACAGGGACCGGAGGGCACTGAAGCTTTCTTT.

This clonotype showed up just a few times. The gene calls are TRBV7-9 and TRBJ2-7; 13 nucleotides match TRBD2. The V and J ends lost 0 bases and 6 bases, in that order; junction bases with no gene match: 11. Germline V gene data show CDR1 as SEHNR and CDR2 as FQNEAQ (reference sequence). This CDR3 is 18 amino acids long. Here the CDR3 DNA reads TGTGCCAGCAGCTTAGCGGCAGGGACTAGCGGGATGGGTCCCGAGCAGTACTTC. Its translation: CASSLAAGTSGMGPEQYF.

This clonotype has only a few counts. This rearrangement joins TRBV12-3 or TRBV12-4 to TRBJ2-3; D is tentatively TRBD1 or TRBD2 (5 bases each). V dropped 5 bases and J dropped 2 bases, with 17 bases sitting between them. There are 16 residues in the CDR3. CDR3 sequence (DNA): TGTGCCAGCAGTCCACCGGGGCGACGATCCACAGATACGCAGTATTTT. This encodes CASSPPGRRSTDTQYF.

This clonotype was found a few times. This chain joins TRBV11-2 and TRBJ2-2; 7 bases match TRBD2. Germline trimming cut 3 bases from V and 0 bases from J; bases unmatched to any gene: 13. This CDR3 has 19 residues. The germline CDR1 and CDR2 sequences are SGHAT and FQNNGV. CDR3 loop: CASSFRQRTGTTNTGELFF. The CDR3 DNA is TGTGCCAGCAGCTTTCGCCAGAGGACCGGGACTACGAACACCGGGGAGCTGTTTTTT.

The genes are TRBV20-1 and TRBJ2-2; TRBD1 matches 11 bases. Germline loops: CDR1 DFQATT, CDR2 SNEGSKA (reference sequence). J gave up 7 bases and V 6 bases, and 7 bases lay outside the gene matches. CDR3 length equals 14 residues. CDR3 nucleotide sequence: TGCAGTGCCCCCGGGACAGGGGGGATCGGGGAGCTGTTTTTT. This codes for CSAPGTGGIGELFF.

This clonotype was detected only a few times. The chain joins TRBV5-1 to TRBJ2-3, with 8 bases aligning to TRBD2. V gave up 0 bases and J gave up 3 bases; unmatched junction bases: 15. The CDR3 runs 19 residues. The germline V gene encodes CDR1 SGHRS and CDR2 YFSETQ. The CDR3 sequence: CASSLDTAGAPEGTDTQYF. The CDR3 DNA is TGCGCCAGCAGCTTGGATACAGCGGGGGCCCCCGAGGGGACAGATACGCAGTATTTT. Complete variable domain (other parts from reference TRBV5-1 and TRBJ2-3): KAGVTQTPRYLIKTRGQQVTLSCSPISGHRSVSWYQQTPGQGLQFLFEYFSETQRNKGNFPGRFSGRQFSNSRSEMNVSTLELGDSALYLCASSLDTAGAPEGTDTQYFGPGTRLTVL.

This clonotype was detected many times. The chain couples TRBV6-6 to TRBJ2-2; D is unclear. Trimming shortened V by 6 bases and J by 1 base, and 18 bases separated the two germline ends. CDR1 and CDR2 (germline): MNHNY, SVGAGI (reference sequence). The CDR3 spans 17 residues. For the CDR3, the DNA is TGTGCCAGCAGCAAAAACCCCGGTAGCTGGAACACCGGGGAGCTGTTTTTT. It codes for CASSKNPGSWNTGELFF.

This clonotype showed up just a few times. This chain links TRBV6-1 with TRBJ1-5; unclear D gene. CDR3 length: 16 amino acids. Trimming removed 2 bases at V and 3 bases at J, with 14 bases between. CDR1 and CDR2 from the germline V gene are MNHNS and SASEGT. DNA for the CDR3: TGTGCCAGCAGTGAAACTTTTACCGTCCTCAATCAGCCCCAGCATTTT. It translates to CASSETFTVLNQPQHF.

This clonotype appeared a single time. As DNA, the CDR3 is TGTGCCTGGACCTCGCGGCCTTCACGCAATGAGCAGTTCTTC. Encoded protein: CAWTSRPSRNEQFF. The chain is built from TRBV30 and TRBJ2-1; D remains unclear. The CDR3 loop spans 14 amino acids. V lost 4 bases to trimming and J lost 6 bases, with 16 bases between them. In germline, CDR1 is GTSNPN, CDR2 SVGIG (reference sequence).

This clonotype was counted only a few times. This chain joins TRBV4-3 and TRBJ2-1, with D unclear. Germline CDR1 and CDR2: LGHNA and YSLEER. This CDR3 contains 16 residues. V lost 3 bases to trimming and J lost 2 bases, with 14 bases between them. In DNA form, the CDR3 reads TGCGCCAGCAGCCACGCATCCATGGACCCCTACAATGAGCAGTTCTTC. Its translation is CASSHASMDPYNEQFF.

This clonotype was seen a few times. The CDR3 here is CATSESTDTQYF. CDR3 bases: TGTGCCACCAGTGAAAGCACAGATACGCAGTATTTT. The chain uses TRBV24-1 and TRBJ2-3, with unresolved D. The length of the CDR3 is 12 residues. Deletions cut 4 bases from V and 0 bases from J, with 1 base between. The germline gives CDR1 KGHDR, CDR2 SFDVKD.

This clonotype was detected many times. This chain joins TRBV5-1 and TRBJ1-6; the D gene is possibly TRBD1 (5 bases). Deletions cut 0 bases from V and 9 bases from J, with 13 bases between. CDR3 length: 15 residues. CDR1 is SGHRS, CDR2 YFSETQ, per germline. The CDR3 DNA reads TGCGCCAGCAGCTTGGCGGCAGGGAATACTTCACCCCTCCACTTT. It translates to CASSLAAGNTSPLHF.

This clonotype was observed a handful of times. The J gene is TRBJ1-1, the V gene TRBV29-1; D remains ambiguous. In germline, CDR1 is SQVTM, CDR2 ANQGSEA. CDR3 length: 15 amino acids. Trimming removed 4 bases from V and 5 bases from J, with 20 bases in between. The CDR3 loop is CSVVRHGYSRTEAFF. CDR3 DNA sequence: TGCAGCGTTGTTCGTCACGGATACTCTAGGACTGAAGCTTTCTTT.

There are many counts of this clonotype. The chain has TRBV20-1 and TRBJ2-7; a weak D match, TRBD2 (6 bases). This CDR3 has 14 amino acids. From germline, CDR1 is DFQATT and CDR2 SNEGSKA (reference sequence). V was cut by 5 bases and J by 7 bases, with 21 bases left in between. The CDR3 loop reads CSAQYRGPAGEQYF. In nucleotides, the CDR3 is TGCAGTGCTCAATACCGGGGCCCGGCGGGAGAGCAGTACTTC.

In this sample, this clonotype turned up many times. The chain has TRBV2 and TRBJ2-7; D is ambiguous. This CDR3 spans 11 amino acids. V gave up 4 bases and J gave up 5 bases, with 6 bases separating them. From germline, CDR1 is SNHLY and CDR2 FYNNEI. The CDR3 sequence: CASSATHEQYF. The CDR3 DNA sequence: TGTGCCAGCAGTGCAACGCACGAGCAGTACTTC.

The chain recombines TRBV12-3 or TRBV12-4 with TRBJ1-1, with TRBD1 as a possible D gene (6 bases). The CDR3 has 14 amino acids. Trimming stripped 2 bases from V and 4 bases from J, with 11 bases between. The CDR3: CASSLSTGSTEAFF. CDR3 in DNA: TGTGCCAGCAGTTTATCCACAGGGAGCACTGAAGCTTTCTTT.

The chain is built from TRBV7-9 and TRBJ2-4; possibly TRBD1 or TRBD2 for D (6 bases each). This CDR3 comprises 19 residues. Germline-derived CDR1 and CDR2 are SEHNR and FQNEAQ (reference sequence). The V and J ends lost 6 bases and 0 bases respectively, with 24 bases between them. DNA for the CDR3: TGTGCCAGCAGTCAAGGGAGCCGGAGGGACACGGTAGCCAAAAACATTCAGTACTTC. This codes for CASSQGSRRDTVAKNIQYF.

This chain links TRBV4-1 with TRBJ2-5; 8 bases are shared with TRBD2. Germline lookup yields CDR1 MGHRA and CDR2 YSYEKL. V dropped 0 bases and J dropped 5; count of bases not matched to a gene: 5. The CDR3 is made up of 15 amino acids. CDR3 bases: TGCGCCAGCAGCCAAGAACTAGCGGCGCGGGAGACCCAGTACTTC. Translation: CASSQELAARETQYF.

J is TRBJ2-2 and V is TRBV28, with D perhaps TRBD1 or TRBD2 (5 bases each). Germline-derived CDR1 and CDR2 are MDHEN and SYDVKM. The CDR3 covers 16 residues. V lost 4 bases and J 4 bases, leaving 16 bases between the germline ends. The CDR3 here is CASSYPGTTLTGELFF. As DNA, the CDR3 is TGTGCCAGCAGTTACCCTGGGACCACCCTCACCGGGGAGCTGTTTTTT.

The CDR3: CASSLDHRSGANVLTF. DNA for the CDR3: TGCGCCAGCAGCTTGGACCACCGCTCTGGGGCCAACGTCCTGACTTTC. V and J are TRBV5-1 and TRBJ2-6, with D uncertain. Between the trimmed V and J ends, which lost 0 bases and 0 bases, there was a span of 7 bases. The germline V gene encodes CDR1 SGHRS and CDR2 YFSETQ. The CDR3 consists of 16 residues.

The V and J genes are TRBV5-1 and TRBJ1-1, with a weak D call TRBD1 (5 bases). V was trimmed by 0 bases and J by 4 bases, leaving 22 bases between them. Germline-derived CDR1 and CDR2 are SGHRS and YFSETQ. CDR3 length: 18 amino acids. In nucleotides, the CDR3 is TGCGCCAGCAGCTTGGTTCTTCGGGGCATCACACCGGGCACTGAAGCTTTCTTT. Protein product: CASSLVLRGITPGTEAFF. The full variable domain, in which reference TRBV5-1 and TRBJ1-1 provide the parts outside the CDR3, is KAGVTQTPRYLIKTRGQQVTLSCSPISGHRSVSWYQQTPGQGLQFLFEYFSETQRNKGNFPGRFSGRQFSNSRSEMNVSTLELGDSALYLCASSLVLRGITPGTEAFFGQGTRLTVV.

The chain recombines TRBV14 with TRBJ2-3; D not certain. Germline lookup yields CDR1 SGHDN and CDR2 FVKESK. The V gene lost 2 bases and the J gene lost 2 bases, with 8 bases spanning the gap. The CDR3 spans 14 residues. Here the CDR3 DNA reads TGTGCCAGCAGCCAAACCTGGGCCACAGATACGCAGTATTTT. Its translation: CASSQTWATDTQYF.

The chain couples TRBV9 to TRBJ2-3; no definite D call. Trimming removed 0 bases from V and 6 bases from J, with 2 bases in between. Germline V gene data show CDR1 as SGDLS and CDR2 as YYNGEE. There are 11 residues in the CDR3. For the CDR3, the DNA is TGTGCCAGCAGCGTAGAGGATACGCAGTATTTT. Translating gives CASSVEDTQYF.

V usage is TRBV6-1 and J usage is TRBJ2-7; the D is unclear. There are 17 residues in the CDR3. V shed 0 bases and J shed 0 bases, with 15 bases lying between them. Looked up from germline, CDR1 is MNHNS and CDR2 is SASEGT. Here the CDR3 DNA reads TGTGCCAGCAGTGAAGCAAGGAGCAGTTTTAGCTCCTACGAGCAGTACTTC. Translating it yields CASSEARSSFSSYEQYF.